Below are 15 T cell receptor beta chains sequenced from a single sample in a study of blood T cell repertoires in COVID-19. Assay used: immunoSEQ multiplex PCR; TCRdb lists only in-frame clones, some missing. The sample consists of approximately 150,000 clones, approximately 80% of them appearing once. The sample was PBMCs or T cells enriched from blood (not recorded which). These TCRs come from a man between 65 and 79 years old who had been exposed to COVID-19.

This clone was picked up one time. The rearrangement joins TRBV6-2 or TRBV6-3 to TRBJ2-1, with 7 bases identical to TRBD1. The CDR3 is 13 amino acids. CDR1 is MNHEY, CDR2 SVGEGT, per germline. V lost 5 bases, J lost 9 bases, and 7 bases stayed unmatched. The chain's CDR3 is CASSHRGVSEQFF. The CDR3 DNA reads TGTGCCAGCAGTCACAGGGGCGTTTCTGAGCAGTTCTTC.

The rearrangement uses TRBV4-3 and TRBJ1-2; tentative D call: TRBD1 (5 bases). The CDR3 has 18 residues. Trimming took 1 base from V and 8 from J, leaving 26 bases between them. CDR1 and CDR2 (germline): LGHNA, YSLEER. The CDR3 nucleotides are TGCGCCAGCAGCCAAGGATACAACGGAGGGACGGCCCGAATGGGCTACACCTTC. Its protein product is CASSQGYNGGTARMGYTF.

The V gene is TRBV7-9, the J gene TRBJ1-2; a possible D gene is TRBD1 (6 bases). Trimming left V 5 bases short and J 6 bases short, with 10 bases between. The CDR3 has 12 residues. CDR1 is SEHNR, CDR2 FQNEAQ, per germline (reference sequence). CDR3 region: CASSLGTHGYTF. CDR3 DNA: TGTGCCAGCAGCCTCGGGACACATGGCTACACCTTC.

The chain uses TRBV19 and TRBJ1-5; D is undetermined. Germline V gene data show CDR1 as LNHDA and CDR2 as SQIVND (reference sequence). V dropped 3 bases and J dropped 6 bases, with 9 bases sitting between them. The CDR3 loop spans 13 amino acids. CDR3 in DNA: TGTGCCAGTAGTATGCGGGGTAGTCAGCCCCAGCATTTT. Its translation is CASSMRGSQPQHF.

V is TRBV2 and J is TRBJ2-7; 9 bases map to TRBD1. This CDR3 region has 15 residues. After removal of 7 bases from V and 5 bases from J, the junction contained 12 bases not matched to a gene. The V gene's germline CDR1 is SNHLY and CDR2 FYNNEI. DNA for the CDR3: TGTGCCAGCACCAGAAGGGGACAGGGAGTGAACGAGCAGTACTTC. Amino acid sequence: CASTRRGQGVNEQYF.

This clone was counted between two and nine times. The genes are TRBV5-1 and TRBJ2-7, with 9 bases that match TRBD1. Germline trimming cut 6 bases from V and 2 bases from J; bases unmatched to any gene: 6. Germline lookup yields CDR1 SGHRS and CDR2 YFSETQ. This CDR3 is 14 amino acids long. The CDR3 sequence: CASNTGGPTYEQYF. The CDR3 nucleotides read TGCGCCAGCAACACAGGGGGCCCCACCTACGAGCAGTACTTC.

The chain uses TRBV3-1 (or the pseudogene TRBV3-2) and TRBJ2-4; 9 bases are a match to TRBD2. This CDR3 comprises 16 residues. V shed 1 base and J 4 bases; nucleotides not matched to a gene: 5. Germline V gene lookup returns CDR1 LGHDT and CDR2 YNNKEL (reference sequence). CDR3 sequence: CASSQGASGTKNIQYF. The DNA for the CDR3 is TGTGCCAGCAGCCAAGGGGCTAGCGGGACAAAAAACATTCAGTACTTC.

V is TRBV5-1 and J is TRBJ2-1; 12 bases agree with TRBD2. The V gene's germline CDR1 is SGHRS and CDR2 YFSETQ. Germline trimming cut 5 bases from V and 7 bases from J; bases unmatched to any gene: 13. The CDR3 length is 17 residues. CDR3 bases: TGCGCCAGCAGTCCGGGGAGCGGAACTAGCGGGAGGAATGAGCAGTTCTTC. Amino acid sequence: CASSPGSGTSGRNEQFF.

V and J are TRBV5-1 and TRBJ2-3; 7 bases are a match to TRBD1. This CDR3 contains 15 residues. The junction had 13 bases not matched to a gene; V was cut back by 5 bases and J by 7 bases. Germline assignment: CDR1 SGHRS and CDR2 YFSETQ. CDR3: CASRLTGTEGNTQYF. As DNA, the CDR3 is TGCGCCAGCAGATTAACCGGGACAGAGGGTAATACGCAGTATTTT.

The J gene is TRBJ1-6, the V gene TRBV7-2; 7 bases line up with TRBD1. V lost 5 bases, J lost 8 bases, and 6 bases stayed unmatched. The CDR3 runs 14 residues. Germline loops: CDR1 SGHTA, CDR2 FQGNSA. The chain's CDR3 is CASSVGRGYSPLHF. DNA of the CDR3: TGTGCCAGCAGCGTCGGCAGGGGGTATTCACCCCTCCACTTT. The complete variable domain, with remaining parts taken from reference TRBV7-2 and TRBJ1-6, reads GAGVSQSPSNKVTEKGKDVELRCDPISGHTALYWYRQSLGQGLEFLIYFQGNSAPDKSGLPSDRFSAERTGGSVSTLTIQRTQQEDSAVYLCASSVGRGYSPLHFGNGTRLTVT.

The chain links TRBV3-1 (or the pseudogene TRBV3-2) to TRBJ1-6, with D unclear. V lost 6 bases to trimming and J lost 7 bases, with 13 bases between them. The CDR3 is made up of 14 amino acids. From germline, CDR1 is LGHDT and CDR2 YNNKEL (reference sequence). CDR3 loop: CASSSSGGNSPLHF. The CDR3 nucleotides read TGTGCCAGCAGTTCCTCAGGAGGAAATTCACCCCTCCACTTT.

This clone was recorded many times. The genes are TRBV6-2 or TRBV6-3 and TRBJ2-7; no clear D gene. V gave up 2 bases and J gave up 6 bases, with 14 bases separating them. The germline gives CDR1 MNHEY, CDR2 SVGEGT. The CDR3 loop spans 14 amino acids. In DNA, the CDR3 is TGTGCCAGCAGTTACACCAGCGCGAATCGCGAGCAGTACTTC. Its protein product is CASSYTSANREQYF.

The V call is TRBV9, the J call TRBJ1-1; perhaps TRBD1 as D (5 bases). This CDR3 has 15 amino acids. The V gene lost 0 bases and the J gene lost 0 bases, with 9 bases spanning the gap. Germline V CDR1 and CDR2: SGDLS, YYNGEE. The CDR3 bases are TGTGCCAGCAGCGTAGAGGGGAATATGAACACTGAAGCTTTCTTT. Its protein is CASSVEGNMNTEAFF.

This clone was found a few times. The chain recombines TRBV9 with TRBJ2-7, with TRBD2 as a possible D gene (7 bases). The V and J ends lost 0 bases and 2 bases respectively, with 15 bases between them. In germline, CDR1 is SGDLS, CDR2 YYNGEE. The CDR3 sequence is 16 residues long. This CDR3 is CASSVEAGRGAYEQYF. The DNA for the CDR3 is TGTGCCAGCAGCGTAGAGGCGGGGAGGGGGGCCTACGAGCAGTACTTC.

This sequence joins TRBV4-1 and TRBJ2-7, with TRBD2 as a possible D gene (5 bases). The V gene's germline CDR1 is MGHRA and CDR2 YSYEKL. V gave up 0 bases and J gave up 3 bases, with 9 bases separating them. There are 14 residues in the CDR3. CDR3: CASSQDSGNYEQYF. CDR3 in DNA: TGCGCCAGCAGCCAAGACTCCGGGAACTACGAGCAGTACTTC.